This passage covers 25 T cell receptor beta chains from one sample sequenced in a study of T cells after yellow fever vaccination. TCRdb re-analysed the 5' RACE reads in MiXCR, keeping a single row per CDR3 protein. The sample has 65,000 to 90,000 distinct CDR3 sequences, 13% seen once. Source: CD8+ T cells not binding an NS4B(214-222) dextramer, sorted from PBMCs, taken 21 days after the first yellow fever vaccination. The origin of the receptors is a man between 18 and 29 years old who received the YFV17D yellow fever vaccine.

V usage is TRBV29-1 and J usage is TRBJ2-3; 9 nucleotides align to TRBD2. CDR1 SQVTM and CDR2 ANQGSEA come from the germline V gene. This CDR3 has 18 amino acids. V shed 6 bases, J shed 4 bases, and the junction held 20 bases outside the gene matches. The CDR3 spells CSVSGAGGPHYHADTQYF. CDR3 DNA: TGCAGCGTGTCGGGAGCGGGGGGACCCCACTATCATGCAGATACGCAGTATTTT.

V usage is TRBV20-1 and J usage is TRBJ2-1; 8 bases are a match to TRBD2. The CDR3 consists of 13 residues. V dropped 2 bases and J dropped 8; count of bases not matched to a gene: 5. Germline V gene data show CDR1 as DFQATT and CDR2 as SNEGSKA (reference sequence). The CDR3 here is CSARIRGGHEQFF. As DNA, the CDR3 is TGCAGTGCTAGAATACGGGGGGGCCATGAGCAGTTCTTC.

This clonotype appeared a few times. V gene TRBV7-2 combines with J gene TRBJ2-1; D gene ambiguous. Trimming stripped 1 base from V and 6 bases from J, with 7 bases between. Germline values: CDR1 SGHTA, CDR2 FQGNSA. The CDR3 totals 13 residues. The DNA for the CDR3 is TGTGCCAGCAGCTTAGAAAGTTTCAATGAGCAGTTCTTC. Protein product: CASSLESFNEQFF.

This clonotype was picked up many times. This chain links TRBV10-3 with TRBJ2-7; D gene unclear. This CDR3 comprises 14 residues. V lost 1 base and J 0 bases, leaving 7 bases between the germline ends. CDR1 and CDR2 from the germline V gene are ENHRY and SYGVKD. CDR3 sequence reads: CAISELGYSYEQYF. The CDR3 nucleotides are TGTGCCATCAGTGAGTTAGGATACTCCTACGAGCAGTACTTC.

The CDR3 DNA reads as TGCAGTGTATTAAACGACGGGGGCGCGAGCACAGATACGCAGTATTTT. The encoded protein is CSVLNDGGASTDTQYF. The rearrangement links TRBV20-1 to TRBJ2-3; perhaps D is TRBD1 or TRBD2 (6 bases each). The CDR3 is 16 amino acids. V lost 7 bases and J lost 0, with 20 bases in between. Germline V gene data show CDR1 as DFQATT and CDR2 as SNEGSKA (reference sequence).

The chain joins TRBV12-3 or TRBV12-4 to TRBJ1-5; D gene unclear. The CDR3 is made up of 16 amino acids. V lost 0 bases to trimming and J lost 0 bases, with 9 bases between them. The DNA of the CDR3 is TGTGCCAGCAGTTTAGCAGCTTCCCATAGCAATCAGCCCCAGCATTTT. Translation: CASSLAASHSNQPQHF.

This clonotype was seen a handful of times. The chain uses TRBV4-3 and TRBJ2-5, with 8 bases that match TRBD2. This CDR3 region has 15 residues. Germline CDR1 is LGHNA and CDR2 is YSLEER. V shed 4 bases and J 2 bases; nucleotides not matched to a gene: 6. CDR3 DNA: TGCGCCAGCAGCCCGAGCGGGGGAGATCAAGAGACCCAGTACTTC. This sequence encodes CASSPSGGDQETQYF.

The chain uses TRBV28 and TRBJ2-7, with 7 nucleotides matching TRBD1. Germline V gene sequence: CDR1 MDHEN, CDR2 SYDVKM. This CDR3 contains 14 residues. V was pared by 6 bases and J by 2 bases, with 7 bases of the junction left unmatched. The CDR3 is CASRETGETYEQYV. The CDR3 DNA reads TGTGCCAGCAGGGAAACAGGGGAAACCTACGAGCAGTACGTC.

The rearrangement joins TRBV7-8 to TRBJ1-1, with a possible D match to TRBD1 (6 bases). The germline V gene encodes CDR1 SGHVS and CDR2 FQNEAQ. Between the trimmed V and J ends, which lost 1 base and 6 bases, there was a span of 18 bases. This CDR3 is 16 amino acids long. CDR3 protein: CASSLVGSGDVAEAFF. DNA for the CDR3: TGTGCCAGCAGCTTAGTAGGGTCAGGGGACGTGGCTGAAGCTTTCTTT.

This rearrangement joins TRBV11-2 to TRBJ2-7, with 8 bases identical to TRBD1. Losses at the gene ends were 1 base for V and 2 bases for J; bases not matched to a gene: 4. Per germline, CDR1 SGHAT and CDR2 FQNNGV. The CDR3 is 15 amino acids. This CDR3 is CASSLGDRSAYEQYF. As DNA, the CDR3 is TGTGCCAGCAGCTTAGGGGACAGGTCCGCCTACGAGCAGTACTTC. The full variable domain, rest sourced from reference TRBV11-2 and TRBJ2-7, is EAGVAQSPRYKIIEKRQSVAFWCNPISGHATLYWYQQILGQGPKLLIQFQNNGVVDDSQLPKDRFSAERLKGVDSTLKIQPAKLEDSAVYLCASSLGDRSAYEQYFGPGTRLTVT.

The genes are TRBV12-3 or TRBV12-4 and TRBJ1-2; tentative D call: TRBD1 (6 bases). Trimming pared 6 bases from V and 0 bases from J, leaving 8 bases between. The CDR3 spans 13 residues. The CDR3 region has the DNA TGTGCCAGCAGCCCAGGGGCTAACTATGGCTACACCTTC. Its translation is CASSPGANYGYTF.

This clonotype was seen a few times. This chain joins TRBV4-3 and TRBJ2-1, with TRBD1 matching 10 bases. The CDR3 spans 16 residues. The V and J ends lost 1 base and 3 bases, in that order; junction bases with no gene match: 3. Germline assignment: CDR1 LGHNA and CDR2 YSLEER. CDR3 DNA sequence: TGCGCCAGCAGCCAAGGGACAGGGGGTGGCTACAATGAGCAGTTCTTC. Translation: CASSQGTGGGYNEQFF.

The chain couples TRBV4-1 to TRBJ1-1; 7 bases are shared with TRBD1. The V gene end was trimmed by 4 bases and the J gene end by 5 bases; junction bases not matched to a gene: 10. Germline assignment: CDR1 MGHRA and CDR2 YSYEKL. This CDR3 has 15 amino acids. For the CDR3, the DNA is TGCGCCAGCAGCCTGAGCACAGGGGTAGAAACTGAAGCTTTCTTT. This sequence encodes CASSLSTGVETEAFF.

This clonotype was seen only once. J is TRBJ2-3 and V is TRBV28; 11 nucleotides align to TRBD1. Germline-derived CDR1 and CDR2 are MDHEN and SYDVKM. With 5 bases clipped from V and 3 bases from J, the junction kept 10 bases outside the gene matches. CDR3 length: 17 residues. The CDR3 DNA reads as TGTGCCAGCAGTCCTCCGGGACAGGGGGACGGTACAGATACGCAGTATTTT. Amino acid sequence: CASSPPGQGDGTDTQYF.

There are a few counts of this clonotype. The CDR3 nucleotides are TGTGCCAGCCGAAGAGGCAGGGGGACCGGGGAGCTGTTTTTT. Its translation is CASRRGRGTGELFF. The chain has TRBV6-1 and TRBJ2-2, with 7 bases that match TRBD1. The CDR3 has 14 residues. After removal of 8 bases from V and 5 bases from J, the junction contained 8 bases not matched to a gene. Per the germline V gene, CDR1 is MNHNS and CDR2 is SASEGT.

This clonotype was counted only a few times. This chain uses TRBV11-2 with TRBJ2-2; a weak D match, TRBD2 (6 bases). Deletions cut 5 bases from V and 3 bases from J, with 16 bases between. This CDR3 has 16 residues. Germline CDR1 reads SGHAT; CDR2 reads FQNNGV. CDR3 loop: CASSITGSPYTGELFF. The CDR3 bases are TGTGCCAGCAGCATTACCGGGAGCCCTTACACCGGGGAGCTGTTTTTT. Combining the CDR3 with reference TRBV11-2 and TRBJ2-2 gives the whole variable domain EAGVAQSPRYKIIEKRQSVAFWCNPISGHATLYWYQQILGQGPKLLIQFQNNGVVDDSQLPKDRFSAERLKGVDSTLKIQPAKLEDSAVYLCASSITGSPYTGELFFGEGSRLTVL.

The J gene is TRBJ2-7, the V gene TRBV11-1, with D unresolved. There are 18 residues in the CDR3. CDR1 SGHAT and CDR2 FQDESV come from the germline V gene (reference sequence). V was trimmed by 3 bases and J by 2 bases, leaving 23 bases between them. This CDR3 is CASSFPSERRPDPYEQYF. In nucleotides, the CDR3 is TGTGCCAGCAGCTTCCCCTCAGAGCGTAGGCCGGACCCCTACGAGCAGTACTTC.

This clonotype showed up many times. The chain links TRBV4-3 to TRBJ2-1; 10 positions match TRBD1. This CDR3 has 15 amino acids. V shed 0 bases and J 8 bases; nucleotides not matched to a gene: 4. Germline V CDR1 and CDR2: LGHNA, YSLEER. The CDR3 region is CASSQEGQGWDEQFF. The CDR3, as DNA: TGCGCCAGCAGCCAAGAGGGACAGGGGTGGGATGAGCAGTTCTTC.

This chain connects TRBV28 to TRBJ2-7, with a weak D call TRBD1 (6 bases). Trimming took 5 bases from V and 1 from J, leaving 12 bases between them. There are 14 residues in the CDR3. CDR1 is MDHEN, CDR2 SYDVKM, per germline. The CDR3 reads CASSRQAWSYEQYV. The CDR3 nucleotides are TGTGCCAGCAGTCGACAGGCTTGGTCCTACGAGCAGTACGTC.

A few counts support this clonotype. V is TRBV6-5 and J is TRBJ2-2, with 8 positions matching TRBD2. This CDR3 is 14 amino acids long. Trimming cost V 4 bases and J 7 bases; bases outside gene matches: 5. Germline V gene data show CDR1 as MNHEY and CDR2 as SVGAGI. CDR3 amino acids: CASSLPGGDGELFF. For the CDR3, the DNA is TGTGCCAGCAGTTTACCCGGGGGGGACGGGGAGCTGTTTTTT.

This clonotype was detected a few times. CDR3 coding DNA: TGCGCCAGCAGCCCGGGACAGACTAATGAAAAACTGTTTTTT. This sequence encodes CASSPGQTNEKLFF. The gene calls are TRBV4-1 and TRBJ1-4, with 7 bases lining up with TRBD1. The CDR3 contains 14 residues. Germline V gives CDR1 MGHRA, CDR2 YSYEKL. Losses at the gene ends were 4 bases for V and 2 bases for J; bases not matched to a gene: 1.

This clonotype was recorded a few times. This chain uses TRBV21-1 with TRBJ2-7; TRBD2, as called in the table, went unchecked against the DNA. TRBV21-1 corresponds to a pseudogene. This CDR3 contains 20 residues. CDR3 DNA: TGTGCCAGCAGCAGTGGACGGCTAGGGAACGGCAAAACCCTTTGGGGCGAGCAGTACGTC. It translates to CASSSGRLGNGKTLWGEQYV.

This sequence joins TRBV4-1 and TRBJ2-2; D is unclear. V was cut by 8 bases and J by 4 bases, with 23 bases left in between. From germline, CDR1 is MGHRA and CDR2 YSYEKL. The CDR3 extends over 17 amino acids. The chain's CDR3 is CASWPVSWGWSTGELFF. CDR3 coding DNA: TGCGCCAGCTGGCCGGTGAGCTGGGGTTGGAGCACCGGGGAGCTGTTTTTT.

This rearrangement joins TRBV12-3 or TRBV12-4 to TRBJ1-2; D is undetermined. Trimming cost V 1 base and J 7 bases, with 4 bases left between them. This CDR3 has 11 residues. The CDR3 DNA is TGTGCCAGCAGTTTAGGCGCTGGCTACACCTTC. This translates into CASSLGAGYTF.

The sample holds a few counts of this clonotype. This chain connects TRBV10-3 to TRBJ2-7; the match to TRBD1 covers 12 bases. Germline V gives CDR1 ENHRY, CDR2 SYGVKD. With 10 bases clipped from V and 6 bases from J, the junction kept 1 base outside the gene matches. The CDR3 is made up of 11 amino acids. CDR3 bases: TGTGCCACGGGACAGGGGGCCGAGCAGTACGTC. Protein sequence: CATGQGAEQYV.